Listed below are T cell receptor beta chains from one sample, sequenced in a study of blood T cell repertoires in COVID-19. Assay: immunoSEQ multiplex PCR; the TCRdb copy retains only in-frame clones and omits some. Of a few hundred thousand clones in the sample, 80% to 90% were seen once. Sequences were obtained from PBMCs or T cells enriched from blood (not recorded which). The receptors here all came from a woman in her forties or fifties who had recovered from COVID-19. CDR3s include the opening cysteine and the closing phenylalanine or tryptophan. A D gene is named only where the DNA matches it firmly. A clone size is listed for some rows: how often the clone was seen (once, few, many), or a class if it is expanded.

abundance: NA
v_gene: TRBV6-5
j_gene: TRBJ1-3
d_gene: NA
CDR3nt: TGTGCCAGCAGTTACTCAGCAGGAAACTCTGGAAACACCATATATTTT
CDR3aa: CASSYSAGNSGNTIYF

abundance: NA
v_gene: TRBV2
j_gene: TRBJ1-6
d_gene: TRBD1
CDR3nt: TGTGCCAGCAGAACGGACAGGGTTAATAATTCACCCCTCCACTTT
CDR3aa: CASRTDRVNNSPLHF

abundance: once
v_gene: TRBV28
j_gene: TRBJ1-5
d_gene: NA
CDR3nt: TGTGCCAGCGGATTGAGGGTTTCGCAGCCCCAGCATTTT
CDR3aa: CASGLRVSQPQHF

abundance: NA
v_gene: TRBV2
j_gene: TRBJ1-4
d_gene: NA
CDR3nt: TGTGCCAGCAGAGAACAGGGAACTAATGAAAAACTGTTTTTT
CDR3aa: CASREQGTNEKLFF

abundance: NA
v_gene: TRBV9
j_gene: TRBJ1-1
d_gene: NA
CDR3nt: TGTGCCAGCAGCGTAGGTCCCGGGGTTGGTGAAGCTTTCTTT
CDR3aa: CASSVGPGVGEAFF

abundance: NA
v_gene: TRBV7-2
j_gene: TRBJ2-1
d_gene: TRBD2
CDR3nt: TGTGCCAGCAGCGAGTGGGGAGCGGGAGGGCCCTACAATGAGCAGTTCTTC
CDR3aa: CASSEWGAGGPYNEQFF

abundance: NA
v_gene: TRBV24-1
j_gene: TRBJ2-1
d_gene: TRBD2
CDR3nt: TGTGCCACCAGTGAACTAGCGGGAGATGGTGAGCAGTTCTTC
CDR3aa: CATSELAGDGEQFF

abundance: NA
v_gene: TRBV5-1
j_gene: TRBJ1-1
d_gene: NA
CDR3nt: TGCGCCAGCAGCTTGGGGCAGGGGAGCACTGAAGCTTTCTTT
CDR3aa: CASSLGQGSTEAFF

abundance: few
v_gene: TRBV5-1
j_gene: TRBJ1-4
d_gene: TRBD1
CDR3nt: TGCGCCAGCAGCCGGGACAGGGCTAATGAAAAACTGTTTTTT
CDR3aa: CASSRDRANEKLFF

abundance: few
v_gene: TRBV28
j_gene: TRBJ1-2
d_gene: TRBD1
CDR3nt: TGTGCCAGCTGCCGGGGACAGGACTATGGCTACACCTTC
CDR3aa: CASCRGQDYGYTF

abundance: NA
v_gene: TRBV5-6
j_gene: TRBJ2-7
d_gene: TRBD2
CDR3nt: TGTGCCAGCAGTCTTCTAGCGGGGTCCTACGAGCAGTACTTC
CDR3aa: CASSLLAGSYEQYF

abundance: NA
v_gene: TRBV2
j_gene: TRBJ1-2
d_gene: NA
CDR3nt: TGTGCCACCGGGATTGGCTACACCTTC
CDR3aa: CATGIGYTF

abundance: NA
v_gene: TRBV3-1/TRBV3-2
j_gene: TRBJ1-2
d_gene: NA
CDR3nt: TGTGCCAGCACCTCGGGGGTTGGCTACACCTTC
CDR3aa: CASTSGVGYTF

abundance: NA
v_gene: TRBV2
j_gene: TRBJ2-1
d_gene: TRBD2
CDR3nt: TGTGCCAGCAGTGATATAAGGTGGGAGGGCTACAATGAGCAGTTCTTC
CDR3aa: CASSDIRWEGYNEQFF

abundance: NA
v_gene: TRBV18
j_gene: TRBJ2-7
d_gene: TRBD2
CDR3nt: TGTGCCAGCTCACCAGGGGTAGCGGGGGGTTCCAGCTCCTACGAGCAGTACTTC
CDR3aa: CASSPGVAGGSSSYEQYF

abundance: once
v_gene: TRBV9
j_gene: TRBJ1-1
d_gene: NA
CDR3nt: TGTGCCAGCAGCGTAGCTACCTTTCCGAACACTGAAGCTTTCTTT
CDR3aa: CASSVATFPNTEAFF

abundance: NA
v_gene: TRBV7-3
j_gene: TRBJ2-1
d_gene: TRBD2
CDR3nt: TGTGCCAGCAGCTTAATGTTAGCGGGAAGGAATGAGCAGTTCTTC
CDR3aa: CASSLMLAGRNEQFF

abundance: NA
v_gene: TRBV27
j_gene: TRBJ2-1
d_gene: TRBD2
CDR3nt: TGTGCCAGCAGTTTAACTAGCGGGACCTACAATGAGCAGTTCTTC
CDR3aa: CASSLTSGTYNEQFF

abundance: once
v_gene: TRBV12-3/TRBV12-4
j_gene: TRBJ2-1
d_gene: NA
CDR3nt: TGTGCCAGCAGCCGCTATTACAATGAGCAGTTCTTC
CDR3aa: CASSRYYNEQFF

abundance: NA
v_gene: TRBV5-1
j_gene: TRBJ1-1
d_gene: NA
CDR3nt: TGCGCCAGCAGCGGTGGTGGAGGGGACAACACTGAAGCTTTCTTT
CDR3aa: CASSGGGGDNTEAFF

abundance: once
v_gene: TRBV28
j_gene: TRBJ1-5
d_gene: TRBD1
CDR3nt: TGTGCCAGCAGTCCCTGGGGACAGGGGGAGGATCAGCCCCAGCATTTT
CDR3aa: CASSPWGQGEDQPQHF

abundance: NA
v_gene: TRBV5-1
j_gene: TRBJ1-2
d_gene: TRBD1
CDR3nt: TGCGCCAGCAGAGACAGGGATTCTGGCTACACCTTC
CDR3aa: CASRDRDSGYTF

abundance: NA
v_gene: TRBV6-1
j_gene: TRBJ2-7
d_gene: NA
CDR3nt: TGTGCCAGCAGTGAAAATGAGGGCACCTACGAGCAGTACTTC
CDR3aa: CASSENEGTYEQYF

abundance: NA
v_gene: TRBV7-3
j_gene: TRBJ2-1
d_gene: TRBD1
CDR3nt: TGTGCCAGCAGGACCTACCGGGACAGGATTTCCTACAATGAGCAGTTCTTC
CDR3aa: CASRTYRDRISYNEQFF

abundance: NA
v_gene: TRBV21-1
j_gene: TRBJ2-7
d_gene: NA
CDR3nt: TGTGCCAGCAGCAAAGTAATGGCAGTCCCGAGACTACCCCCCGCCTACGAGCAGTACTTC
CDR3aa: CASSKVMAVPRLPPAYEQYF

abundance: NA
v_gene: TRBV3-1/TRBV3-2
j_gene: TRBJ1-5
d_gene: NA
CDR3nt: TGTGCCAGCAGCCATCGCACAGGGAACGAGCCCCAGCATTTT
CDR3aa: CASSHRTGNEPQHF

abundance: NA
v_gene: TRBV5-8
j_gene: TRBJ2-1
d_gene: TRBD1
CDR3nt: TGTGCCAGCAGCTTGAACAGGGGAGCCTACAATGAGCAGTTCTTC
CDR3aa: CASSLNRGAYNEQFF

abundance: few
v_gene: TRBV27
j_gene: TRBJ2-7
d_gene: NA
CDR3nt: TGTGCCAGCAGTTTACAGCAGGGTTGGGGCGAGCAGTACTTC
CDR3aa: CASSLQQGWGEQYF

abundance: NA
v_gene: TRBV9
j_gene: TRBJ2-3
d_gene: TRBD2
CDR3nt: TGTGCCAGCAGCGTTGAGCGGGAGGGCACAGATACGCAGTATTTT
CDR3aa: CASSVEREGTDTQYF

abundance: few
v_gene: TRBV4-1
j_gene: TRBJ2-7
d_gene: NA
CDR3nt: TGCGCCAGCAGCCAGCCGTTGACTAGTTTCACTCCCTACGAGCAGTACTTC
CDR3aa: CASSQPLTSFTPYEQYF

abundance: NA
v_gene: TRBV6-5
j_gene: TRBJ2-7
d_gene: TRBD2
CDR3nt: TGTGCCAGCAGTTACTCACGCGGGAGTTTCAACGAGCAGTACTTC
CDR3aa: CASSYSRGSFNEQYF

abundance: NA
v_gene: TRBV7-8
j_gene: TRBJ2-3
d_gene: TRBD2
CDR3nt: TGTGCCAGCAGCCTAGGACTAGCGGGAGTTTCTAGCACAGATACGCAGTATTTT
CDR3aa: CASSLGLAGVSSTDTQYF

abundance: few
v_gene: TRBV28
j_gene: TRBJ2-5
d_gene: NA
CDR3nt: TGTGCCAGCAGTTTCTATAAATTCGGGGAAGAGGAGACCCAGTACTTC
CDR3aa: CASSFYKFGEEETQYF

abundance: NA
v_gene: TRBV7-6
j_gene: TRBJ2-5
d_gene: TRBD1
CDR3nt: TGTGCCAGCAGCCGGACAGGGGAAGAGACCCAGTACTTC
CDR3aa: CASSRTGEETQYF

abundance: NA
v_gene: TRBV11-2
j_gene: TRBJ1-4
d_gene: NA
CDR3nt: TGTGCCAGCAGTAAGACAGGATCGGATGAAAAACTGTTTTTT
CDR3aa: CASSKTGSDEKLFF

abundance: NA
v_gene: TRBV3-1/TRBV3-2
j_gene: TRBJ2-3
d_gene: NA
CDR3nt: TGTGCCAGCAGCCCTGAGCGGTATACGCAGTATTTT
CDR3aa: CASSPERYTQYF